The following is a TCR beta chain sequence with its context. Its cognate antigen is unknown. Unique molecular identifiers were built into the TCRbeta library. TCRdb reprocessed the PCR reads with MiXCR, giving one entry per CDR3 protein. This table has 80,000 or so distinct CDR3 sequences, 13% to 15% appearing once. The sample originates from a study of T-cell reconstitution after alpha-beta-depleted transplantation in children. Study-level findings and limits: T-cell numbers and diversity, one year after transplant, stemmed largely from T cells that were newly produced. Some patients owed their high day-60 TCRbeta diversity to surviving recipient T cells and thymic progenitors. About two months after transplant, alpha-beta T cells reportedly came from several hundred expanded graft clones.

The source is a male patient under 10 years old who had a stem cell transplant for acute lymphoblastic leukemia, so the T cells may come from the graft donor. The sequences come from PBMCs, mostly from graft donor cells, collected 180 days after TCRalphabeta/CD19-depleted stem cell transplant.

The CDR3, as DNA: TGTGCCAGCAGCCAAGAGGGGGGGCGCGGACTGTTTTTT. It translates to CASSQEGGRGLFF. The V and J genes are TRBV3-1 and TRBJ1-4; D possibly corresponds to TRBD1 (6 bases). Trimming left V 0 bases short and J 13 bases short, with 12 bases between. CDR3 size: 13 residues. The V gene's germline CDR1 is LGHDT and CDR2 YNNKEL (reference sequence).